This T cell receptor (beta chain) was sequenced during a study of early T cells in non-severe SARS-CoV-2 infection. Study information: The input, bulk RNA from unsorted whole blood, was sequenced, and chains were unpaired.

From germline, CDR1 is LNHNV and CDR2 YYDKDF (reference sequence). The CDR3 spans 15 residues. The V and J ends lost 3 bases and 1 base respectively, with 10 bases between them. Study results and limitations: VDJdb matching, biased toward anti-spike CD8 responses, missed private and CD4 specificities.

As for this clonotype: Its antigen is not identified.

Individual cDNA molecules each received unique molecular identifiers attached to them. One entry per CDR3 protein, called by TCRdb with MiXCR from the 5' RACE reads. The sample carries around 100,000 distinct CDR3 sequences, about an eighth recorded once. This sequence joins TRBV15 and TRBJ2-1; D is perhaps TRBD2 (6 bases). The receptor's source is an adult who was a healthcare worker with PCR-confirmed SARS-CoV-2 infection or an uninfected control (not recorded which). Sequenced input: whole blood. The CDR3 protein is CATSSWRESYNEQFF. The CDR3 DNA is TGTGCCACCAGCAGCTGGCGGGAATCCTACAATGAGCAGTTCTTC.